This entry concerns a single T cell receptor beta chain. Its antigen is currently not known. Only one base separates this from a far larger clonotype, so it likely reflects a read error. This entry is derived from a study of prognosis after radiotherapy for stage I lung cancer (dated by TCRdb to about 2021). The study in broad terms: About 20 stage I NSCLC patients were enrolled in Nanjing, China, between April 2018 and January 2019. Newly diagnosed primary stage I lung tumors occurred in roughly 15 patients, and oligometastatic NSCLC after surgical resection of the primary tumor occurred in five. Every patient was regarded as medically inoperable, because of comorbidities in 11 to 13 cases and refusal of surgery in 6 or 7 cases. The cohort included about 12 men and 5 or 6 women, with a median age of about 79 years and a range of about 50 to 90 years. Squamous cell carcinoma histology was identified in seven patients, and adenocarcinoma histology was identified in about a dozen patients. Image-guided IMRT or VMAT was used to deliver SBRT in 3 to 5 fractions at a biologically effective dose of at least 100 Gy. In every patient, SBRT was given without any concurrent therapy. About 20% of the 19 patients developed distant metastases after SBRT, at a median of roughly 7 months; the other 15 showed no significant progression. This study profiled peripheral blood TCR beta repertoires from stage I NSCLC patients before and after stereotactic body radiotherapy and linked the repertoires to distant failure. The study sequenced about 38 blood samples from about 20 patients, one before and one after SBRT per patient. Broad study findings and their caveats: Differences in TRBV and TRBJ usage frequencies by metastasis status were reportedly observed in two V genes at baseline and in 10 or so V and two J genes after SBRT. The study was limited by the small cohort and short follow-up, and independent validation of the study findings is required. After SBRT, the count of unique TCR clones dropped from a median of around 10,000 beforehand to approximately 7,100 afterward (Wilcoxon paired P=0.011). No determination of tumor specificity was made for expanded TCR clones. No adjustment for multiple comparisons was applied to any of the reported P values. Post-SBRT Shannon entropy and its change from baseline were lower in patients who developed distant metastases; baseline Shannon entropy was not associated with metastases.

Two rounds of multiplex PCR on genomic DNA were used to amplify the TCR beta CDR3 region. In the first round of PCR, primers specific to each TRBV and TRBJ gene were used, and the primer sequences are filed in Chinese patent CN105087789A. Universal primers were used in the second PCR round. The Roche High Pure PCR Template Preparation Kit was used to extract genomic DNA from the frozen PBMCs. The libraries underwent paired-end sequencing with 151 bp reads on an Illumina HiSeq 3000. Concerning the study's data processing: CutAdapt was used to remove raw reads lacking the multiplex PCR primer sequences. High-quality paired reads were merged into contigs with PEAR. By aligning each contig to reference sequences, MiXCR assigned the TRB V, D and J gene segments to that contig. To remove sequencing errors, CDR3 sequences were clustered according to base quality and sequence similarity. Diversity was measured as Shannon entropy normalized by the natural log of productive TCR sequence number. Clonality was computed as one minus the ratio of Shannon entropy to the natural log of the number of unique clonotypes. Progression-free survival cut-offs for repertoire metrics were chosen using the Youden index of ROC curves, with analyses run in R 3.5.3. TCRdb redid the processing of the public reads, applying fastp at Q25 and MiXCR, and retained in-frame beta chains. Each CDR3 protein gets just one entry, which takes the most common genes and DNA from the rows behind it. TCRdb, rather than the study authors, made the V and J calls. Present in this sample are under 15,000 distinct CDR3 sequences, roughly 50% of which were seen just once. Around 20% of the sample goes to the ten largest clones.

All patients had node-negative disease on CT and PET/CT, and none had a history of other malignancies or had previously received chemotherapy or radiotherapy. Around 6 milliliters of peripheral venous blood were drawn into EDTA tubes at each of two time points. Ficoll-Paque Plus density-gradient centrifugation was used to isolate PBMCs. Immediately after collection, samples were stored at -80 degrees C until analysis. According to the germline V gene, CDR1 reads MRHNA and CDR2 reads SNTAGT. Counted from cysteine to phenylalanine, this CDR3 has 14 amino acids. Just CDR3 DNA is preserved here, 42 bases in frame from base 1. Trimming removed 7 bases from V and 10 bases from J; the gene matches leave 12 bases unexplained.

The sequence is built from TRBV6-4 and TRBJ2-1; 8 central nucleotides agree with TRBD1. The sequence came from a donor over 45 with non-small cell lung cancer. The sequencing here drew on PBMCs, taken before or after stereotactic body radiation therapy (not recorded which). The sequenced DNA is TGTGCCAGCATTTACTCGAGGACAGGGTACGAGCAGTTCTTC. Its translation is CASIYSRTGYEQFF.